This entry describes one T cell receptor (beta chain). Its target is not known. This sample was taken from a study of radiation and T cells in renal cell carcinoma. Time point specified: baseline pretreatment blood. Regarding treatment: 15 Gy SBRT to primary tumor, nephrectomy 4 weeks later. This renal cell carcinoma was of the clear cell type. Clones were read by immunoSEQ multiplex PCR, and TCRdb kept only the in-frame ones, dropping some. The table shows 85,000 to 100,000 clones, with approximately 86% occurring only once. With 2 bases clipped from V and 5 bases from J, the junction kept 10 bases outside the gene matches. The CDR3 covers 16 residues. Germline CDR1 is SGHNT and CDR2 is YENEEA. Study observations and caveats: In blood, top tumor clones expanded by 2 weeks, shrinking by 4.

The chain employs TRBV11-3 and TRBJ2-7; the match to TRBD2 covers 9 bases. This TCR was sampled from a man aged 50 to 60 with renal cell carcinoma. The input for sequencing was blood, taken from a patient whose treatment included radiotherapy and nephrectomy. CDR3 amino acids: CASSLYSGLAIDEQYF. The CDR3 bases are TGTGCCAGCAGCTTATATTCAGGACTAGCGATCGACGAGCAGTACTTC.